This TCR beta chain was retrieved from a study of T cell repertoires in cytomegalovirus infection. On this clonotype itself: The antigen remains undetermined.

Trimming took off 1 base at V and 6 bases at J, with 3 bases between the two ends. The V gene's germline CDR1 is MNHEY and CDR2 SMNVEV (reference sequence). The CDR3 runs 11 residues. TCRdb processed the reads anew with MiXCR; each CDR3 protein has one entry. The table has hundreds of thousands of distinct CDR3 sequences, roughly 30% seen once; the top ten hold roughly an eighth. The specimen comprised cultured CD8+ T cells from PBMCs, sampled from culture after CMV antigen stimulation. This receptor was obtained from a human donor in good health (CMV status not recorded). Some clones in this sample may be carry-over from other donors' samples. The chain recombines TRBV27 with TRBJ1-2; no definite D call. The CDR3 coding sequence is TGTGCCAGCAGTTTATACGATGGCTACACCTTC. Protein sequence: CASSLYDGYTF.